The 11 T cell receptor beta chains below were found in one sample sequenced in a study of T cell responses to AZD1222 COVID-19 vaccine. The method was immunoSEQ multiplex PCR; TCRdb's version includes in-frame clones alone and lacks a portion of them. The data show 180,000 or so clones, with 85% to 95% seen just once and about 1% held by the top ten. Sample: peripheral blood, taken 28 days after the second dose of the MenACWY control vaccine. The source is an adult who received the MenACWY meningococcal vaccine as a control.

This chain links TRBV30 with TRBJ1-4; D gene ambiguous. Germline CDR1 is GTSNPN and CDR2 is SVGIG (reference sequence). This CDR3 spans 15 amino acids. Trimming cost V 5 bases and J 2 bases, with 15 bases left between them. The CDR3 spells CAWGPGLGTNEKLFF. CDR3 DNA: TGTGCCTGGGGTCCAGGCTTAGGGACTAATGAAAAACTGTTTTTT.

This clone was detected only a few times. The chain couples TRBV3-1 (or the pseudogene TRBV3-2) to TRBJ2-1; TRBD2 matches at 8 bases. This CDR3 has 15 residues. The V gene end was trimmed by 7 bases and the J gene end by 6 bases; junction bases not matched to a gene: 11. Germline lookup yields CDR1 LGHDT and CDR2 YNNKEL (reference sequence). The CDR3 DNA is TGTGCCAGCAAGGGTGCGGGACTAGTTTCCAATGAGCAGTTCTTC. It yields the protein CASKGAGLVSNEQFF.

V and J are TRBV27 and TRBJ1-1, with D possibly TRBD1 on 5 matching bases. Trimming stripped 5 bases from V and 7 bases from J, with 17 bases between. CDR3 size: 14 residues. CDR1 and CDR2 (germline): MNHEY, SMNVEV (reference sequence). This CDR3 reads CASSLGPWGVEAFF. Written as DNA, the CDR3 is TGTGCCAGCAGTCTCGGACCCTGGGGGGTTGAAGCTTTCTTT.

The DNA for the CDR3 is TGTGCCAGCGTGGAAGGCGGGCTCACCTACAATGAGCAGTTCTTC. It encodes CASVEGGLTYNEQFF. The chain combines TRBV6-5 with TRBJ2-1; maybe TRBD2 (5 bases). The germline CDR1 and CDR2 sequences are MNHEY and SVGAGI. The CDR3 loop spans 15 amino acids. Trimming removed 8 bases at V and 2 bases at J, with 16 bases between.

The CDR3 region has the DNA TGTGCCATCAGTGAGCTAGGGACAGCTTATGGCTACACCTTC. This codes for CAISELGTAYGYTF. The V gene is TRBV10-3, the J gene TRBJ1-2; 7 nucleotides line up with TRBD1. The CDR3 length is 14 residues. After removal of 2 bases from V and 5 bases from J, the junction contained 5 bases not matched to a gene. The germline gives CDR1 ENHRY, CDR2 SYGVKD.

The chain joins TRBV7-2 to TRBJ1-5, with TRBD1 matching 7 bases. Losses at the gene ends were 1 base for V and 3 bases for J; bases not matched to a gene: 6. This CDR3 contains 16 residues. CDR1 and CDR2 from the germline V gene are SGHTA and FQGNSA. CDR3 residues: CASSLGQGGTNQPQHF. The CDR3 DNA reads as TGTGCCAGCAGCTTAGGGCAGGGGGGGACCAATCAGCCCCAGCATTTT.

J is TRBJ1-1 and V is TRBV7-8; weak D call: TRBD1 (5 bases). The ends were cut back, 2 bases at V and 1 base at J, with 11 bases in the middle. The CDR3 covers 15 residues. CDR1 and CDR2 from the germline V gene are SGHVS and FQNEAQ. The CDR3 protein is CASSLRGRSNTEAFF. The CDR3 DNA sequence: TGTGCCAGCAGCTTAAGGGGACGGTCGAACACTGAAGCTTTCTTT.

V usage is TRBV5-1 and J usage is TRBJ2-2; D gene unclear. V lost 7 bases, J lost 1 base, and 17 bases lay in between. Germline CDR1 reads SGHRS; CDR2 reads YFSETQ. The CDR3 is 16 residues long. The CDR3 sequence: CASGDSGGLNTGELFF. CDR3 nucleotides: TGCGCCAGCGGGGATAGTGGCGGATTGAACACCGGGGAGCTGTTTTTT.

The rearrangement links TRBV3-1 (or the pseudogene TRBV3-2) to TRBJ1-1; D is unclear. CDR1 and CDR2 (germline): LGHDT, YNNKEL (reference sequence). The CDR3 runs to 14 residues. Trimming removed 4 bases from V and 0 bases from J, with 9 bases in between. CDR3 DNA: TGTGCCAGCAGCCTGAGTCTTATGAACACTGAAGCTTTCTTT. It encodes CASSLSLMNTEAFF.

This clone occurred once. The rearrangement links TRBV6-5 to TRBJ1-5; 9 bases map to TRBD1. The trim removed 1 base at V and 5 bases at J, leaving 6 bases unmatched. There are 16 residues in the CDR3. CDR1 MNHEY and CDR2 SVGAGI come from the germline V gene. CDR3 sequence (DNA): TGTGCCAGCAGTTACTTGGGACAGGGCGTCGATCAGCCCCAGCATTTT. Translating it yields CASSYLGQGVDQPQHF.

The V call is TRBV19, the J call TRBJ1-1, with D possibly matching TRBD1 (6 bases). The CDR3 has 15 residues. Per germline, CDR1 LNHDA and CDR2 SQIVND (reference sequence). V dropped 3 bases and J dropped 1 base, with 12 bases sitting between them. This chain's CDR3 is CASSIFRGGNTEAFF. CDR3 bases: TGTGCCAGTAGTATCTTCAGGGGTGGGAACACTGAAGCTTTCTTT.